The 23 T cell receptor beta chains reported below all come from one sample, sequenced in a study of blood T cell repertoires in COVID-19. The protocol was immunoSEQ multiplex PCR, while the TCRdb copy is restricted to in-frame clones and leaves out a portion. The sample has roughly 91,000 clones, more than 65% seen once. The sequencing input was peripheral blood. Receptors were obtained from a man between 65 and 85 years old with acute or convalescent COVID-19.

This clone has just one count. This CDR3 reads CASSFGGLWDTQYF. Written as DNA, the CDR3 is TGTGCCAGCAGCTTTGGCGGTCTTTGGGATACGCAGTATTTT. The chain carries TRBV7-9 and TRBJ2-3; D gene uncertain. With 3 bases removed from V and 6 bases from J, the gap between germline ends came to 13 bases. The CDR3 is 14 amino acids. Germline V lookup: CDR1 SEHNR, CDR2 FQNEAQ (reference sequence).

The chain carries TRBV27 and TRBJ2-2; D might be TRBD1 (5 bases). With 4 bases removed from V and 6 bases from J, the gap between germline ends came to 9 bases. CDR1 and CDR2 from the germline V gene are MNHEY and SMNVEV (reference sequence). CDR3 length equals 13 residues. The CDR3 DNA follows: TGTGCCAGCAGTTCTTTAGGGGCCGGGGAGCTGTTTTTT. It translates to CASSSLGAGELFF.

The rearrangement links TRBV5-1 to TRBJ1-1; no clear D. Deletions cut 2 bases from V and 0 bases from J, with 14 bases between. This CDR3 comprises 16 residues. Germline CDR1 is SGHRS and CDR2 is YFSETQ. The CDR3 loop reads CASSFAGVQMNTEAFF. The CDR3 DNA reads as TGCGCCAGCAGCTTTGCGGGAGTCCAGATGAACACTGAAGCTTTCTTT.

The chain couples TRBV10-3 to TRBJ2-1, with TRBD1 matching over 8 bases. The V gene end was trimmed by 6 bases and the J gene end by 5 bases; junction bases not matched to a gene: 6. This CDR3 contains 14 residues. Germline assignment: CDR1 ENHRY and CDR2 SYGVKD. CDR3 coding DNA: TGTGCCATCAGCGCCGGGACAGGAGACAATGAGCAGTTCTTC. Encoded protein: CAISAGTGDNEQFF.

This chain joins TRBV3-1 (or the pseudogene TRBV3-2) and TRBJ2-5; TRBD2 aligns across 7 bases. CDR1 and CDR2 from the germline V gene are LGHDT and YNNKEL (reference sequence). This CDR3 contains 12 residues. V trimming: 4 bases; J trimming: 5 bases; junction bases outside the gene matches: 1. The DNA for the CDR3 is TGTGCCAGCAGCCCCGGGGGGGAGACCCAGTACTTC. Translating gives CASSPGGETQYF.

The sample holds a few counts of this clone. The junction differs from germline at one of its ends, possibly a read error. V and J are TRBV28 and TRBJ2-1; the match to TRBD2 covers 14 bases. This CDR3 has 14 amino acids. In germline, CDR1 is MDHEN, CDR2 SYDVKM. DNA for the CDR3: TGTGCCAGCAGCCATGGACTAGCGGGGGGTTGGGAGATCTTC. It translates to CASSHGLAGGWEIF.

This chain links TRBV18 with TRBJ2-5; 10 nucleotides agree with TRBD2. CDR1 KGHSH and CDR2 LQKENI come from the germline V gene. V shed 1 base, J shed 4 bases, and the junction held 6 bases outside the gene matches. There are 16 residues in the CDR3. The CDR3 spells CASSPRQLAGRETQYF. As DNA, the CDR3 is TGTGCCAGCTCACCACGACAACTAGCGGGGAGAGAGACCCAGTACTTC.

The chain combines TRBV10-3 with TRBJ1-6; tentatively, D is TRBD1 (6 bases). The CDR3 length is 13 residues. Trimming stripped 7 bases from V and 7 bases from J, with 11 bases between. The germline V gene encodes CDR1 ENHRY and CDR2 SYGVKD. CDR3 in amino acids: CAITRDNNSPLHF. CDR3 in DNA: TGTGCCATCACCCGGGACAACAATTCACCCCTCCACTTT.

The CDR3 sequence is CASSDRAFYEQYF. The CDR3 DNA is TGCGCCAGCTCGGACAGGGCATTCTACGAGCAGTACTTC. J is TRBJ2-7 and V is TRBV10-2, with TRBD1 matching 8 bases. This CDR3 spans 13 amino acids. J was trimmed by 3 bases and V by 8 bases; bases with no gene match: 6. Per the germline V gene, CDR1 is WSHSY and CDR2 is SAAADI.

The CDR3 DNA reads TGTGCCAGCTCAAAAGATGCGACAGGGTTGGCTGAAGCTTTCTTT. This encodes CASSKDATGLAEAFF. The V call is TRBV18, the J call TRBJ1-1; TRBD1 matches 7 bases. The CDR3 length is 15 residues. Germline V gene lookup returns CDR1 KGHSH and CDR2 LQKENI. V trimming: 5 bases; J trimming: 6 bases; junction bases outside the gene matches: 12.

The genes are TRBV6-6 and TRBJ2-1, with 10 bases fitting TRBD1. This CDR3 has 15 residues. Germline assignment: CDR1 MNHNY and CDR2 SVGAGI (reference sequence). Trimming cost V 6 bases and J 8 bases; bases outside gene matches: 10. CDR3: CASRGPGQGSDEQFF. The CDR3 coding sequence is TGTGCCAGCAGGGGACCGGGACAGGGGTCTGATGAGCAGTTCTTC.

V is TRBV3-1 (or the pseudogene TRBV3-2) and J is TRBJ1-2; 8 bases map to TRBD1. This CDR3 has 12 amino acids. After removal of 4 bases from V and 6 bases from J, the junction contained 1 base not matched to a gene. Germline CDR1 is LGHDT and CDR2 is YNNKEL (reference sequence). The CDR3 bases are TGTGCCAGCAGCCTGGGACAGGATGGCTACACCTTC. The encoded protein is CASSLGQDGYTF.

V is TRBV18 and J is TRBJ1-3; tentative D call: TRBD1 (5 bases). V lost 1 base and J 0 bases, leaving 13 bases between the germline ends. The CDR3 contains 17 residues. Germline values: CDR1 KGHSH, CDR2 LQKENI. The CDR3 nucleotides read TGTGCCAGCTCACCACAGCCGACAGACATCTCTGGAAACACCATATATTTT. It translates to CASSPQPTDISGNTIYF.

This chain links TRBV2 with TRBJ1-5; 11 bases line up with TRBD1. V lost 6 bases to trimming and J lost 2 bases; unmatched junction nucleotides: 6. The CDR3 spans 16 residues. Germline lookup yields CDR1 SNHLY and CDR2 FYNNEI. The CDR3 DNA reads TGTGCCAGCAGCGGACAGGGGGCTGCTCGCAATCAGCCCCAGCATTTT. Translated: CASSGQGAARNQPQHF.

This clone was detected once. The CDR3 protein is CASSIGPGLGEQYF. The CDR3 bases are TGTGCCAGTAGTATTGGCCCAGGGCTCGGCGAGCAGTACTTC. The V gene is TRBV19, the J gene TRBJ2-7; D is perhaps TRBD1 (5 bases). The CDR3 sequence is 14 residues long. Germline CDR1 and CDR2: LNHDA and SQIVND (reference sequence). Trimming took off 3 bases at V and 6 bases at J, with 15 bases between the two ends.

The chain employs TRBV5-1 and TRBJ2-5; a weak D match, TRBD1 (5 bases). The CDR3 covers 15 residues. The V and J ends lost 1 base and 1 base respectively, with 11 bases between them. Germline loops: CDR1 SGHRS, CDR2 YFSETQ. The CDR3 DNA sequence: TGCGCCAGCAGCTTGCAGGGCCCCTCCCAAGAGACCCAGTACTTC. This gives the protein CASSLQGPSQETQYF.

The chain employs TRBV29-1 and TRBJ2-6, with 8 bases identical to TRBD1. Germline assignment: CDR1 SQVTM and CDR2 ANQGSEA. Germline trimming cut 6 bases from V and 4 bases from J; bases unmatched to any gene: 11. This CDR3 spans 16 amino acids. CDR3 nucleotide sequence: TGCAGCGTGACGGGCAGGGGGCGACGCGGGGCCAACGTCCTGACTTTC. As protein: CSVTGRGRRGANVLTF. The full variable domain, rest sourced from reference TRBV29-1 and TRBJ2-6, is SAVISQKPSRDICQRGTSLTIQCQVDSQVTMMFWYRQQPGQSLTLIATANQGSEATYESGFVIDKFPISRPNLTFSTLTVSNMSPEDSSIYLCSVTGRGRRGANVLTFGAGSRLTVL.

This clone has more than one count but fewer than ten. This sequence joins TRBV7-9 and TRBJ2-5, with 10 positions matching TRBD1. V shed 0 bases, J shed 5 bases, and the junction held 12 bases outside the gene matches. This CDR3 is built from 18 residues. Germline-derived CDR1 and CDR2 are SEHNR and FQNEAQ (reference sequence). CDR3 coding DNA: TGTGCCAGCAGCTTAGCTTCTGGACAGGGGGGGTTTAAGGAGACCCAGTACTTC. As protein: CASSLASGQGGFKETQYF.

The J gene is TRBJ2-7, the V gene TRBV2; D is perhaps TRBD1 (5 bases). V was trimmed by 2 bases and J by 3 bases, leaving 8 bases between them. The CDR3 loop spans 13 amino acids. Germline V CDR1 and CDR2: SNHLY, FYNNEI. CDR3 sequence reads: CASSEYRFYEQYV. CDR3 sequence (DNA): TGTGCCAGCAGTGAATACAGGTTCTACGAGCAGTACGTC.

This chain joins TRBV7-2 and TRBJ2-5; 10 bases align to TRBD1. V gave up 5 bases and J gave up 4 bases; unmatched junction bases: 4. The CDR3 sequence is 14 residues long. From germline, CDR1 is SGHTA and CDR2 FQGNSA. CDR3 DNA: TGTGCCAGCAGCGTGACAGGGGGCGGAGAGACCCAGTACTTC. Translation gives CASSVTGGGETQYF.

This sequence joins TRBV5-4 and TRBJ2-7; 14 bases are shared with TRBD2. The CDR3 covers 17 residues. After removal of 3 bases from V and 0 bases from J, the junction contained 5 bases not matched to a gene. Germline values: CDR1 SGHNT, CDR2 YYREEE (reference sequence). Here the CDR3 DNA reads TGTGCCAGCAGCTCCGGGACTAGCGGGGGCTTCTCCTACGAGCAGTACTTC. It is translated as CASSSGTSGGFSYEQYF. The full variable domain, its missing parts supplied by reference TRBV5-4 and TRBJ2-7, is ETGVTQSPTHLIKTRGQQVTLRCSSQSGHNTVSWYQQALGQGPQFIFQYYREEENGRGNFPPRFSGLQFPNYSSELNVNALELDDSALYLCASSSGTSGGFSYEQYFGPGTRLTVT.

The rearrangement uses TRBV10-3 and TRBJ2-7; 11 bases are a match to TRBD1. Germline CDR1 ENHRY, CDR2 SYGVKD. V lost 3 bases and J lost 3; bases outside the gene matches: 1. This CDR3 is built from 14 residues. This CDR3 is CAISEGTGGYEQYF. The CDR3 nucleotides are TGTGCCATCAGTGAAGGGACAGGGGGCTACGAGCAGTACTTC.

This clone was observed a few times. CDR3 region: CASSPGYTGELFF. CDR3 sequence (DNA): TGTGCCAGCAGTCCAGGGTACACCGGGGAGCTGTTTTTT. This chain links TRBV12-3 or TRBV12-4 with TRBJ2-2, with D perhaps TRBD1 (5 bases). This CDR3 is 13 amino acids long. V shed 5 bases and J shed 3 bases, with 7 bases lying between them.